Listed here is a single T cell receptor (beta chain). Antigen specificity is unknown. These data come from a study of shared clonotypes between healthy human individuals. At the level of the study: Samples came from a couple of female and a few male donors aged 18 to 49.

The trim removed 4 bases at V and 4 bases at J, leaving 4 bases unmatched. This CDR3 spans 17 amino acids. Germline CDR1 and CDR2: SGHRS and YFSETQ. Study results and limitations: Sorted-subset samples were not fully sequenced, rarefaction indicated.

Sequencing was performed with immunoSEQ multiplex PCR; in TCRdb, only in-frame clones are kept and a portion is missing. The table includes roughly 2.6 million clones, more than 90% detected once. Specimen: naive CD4+ T cells sorted from blood. As for subset: CD45RA+ positively selected. This receptor was obtained from a young man in good health. The chain has TRBV5-1 and TRBJ2-2; 16 bases are a match to TRBD2. The CDR3 region has the DNA TGCGCCAGCAGCGCCGGGACTAGCGGGAGGGCCACCGGGGAGCTGTTTTTT. Its protein product is CASSAGTSGRATGELFF.